This T cell receptor (beta chain) was recovered during a study of blood T cell repertoires in COVID-19. The trim removed 4 bases at V and 0 bases at J, leaving 11 bases unmatched. The V gene's germline CDR1 is GTSNPN and CDR2 SVGIG (reference sequence). The CDR3 runs 17 residues. This clone appeared a single time. The method was immunoSEQ multiplex PCR; TCRdb's version includes in-frame clones alone and lacks a portion of them. The sample contains around 400,000 clones, around 87% of which appear only once. Those enrolled in Seattle joined during active infection and were followed longitudinally afterward.

The clonotype comes from a woman aged 60-70 years with COVID-19, enrolled during active disease. J is TRBJ2-1 and V is TRBV30; 8 positions agree with TRBD1. Sequencing was done on a sample of peripheral blood. CDR3 in amino acids: CAWTYYRGKSSYNEQFF. In DNA form, the CDR3 reads TGTGCCTGGACCTACTACAGGGGGAAGAGCTCCTACAATGAGCAGTTCTTC. The full variable domain, completed using reference TRBV30 and TRBJ2-1, is SQTIHQWPATLVQPVGSPLSLECTVEGTSNPNLYWYRQAAGRGLQLLFYSVGIGQISSEVPQNLSASRPQDRQFILSSKKLLLSDSGFYLCAWTYYRGKSSYNEQFFGPGTRLTVL.